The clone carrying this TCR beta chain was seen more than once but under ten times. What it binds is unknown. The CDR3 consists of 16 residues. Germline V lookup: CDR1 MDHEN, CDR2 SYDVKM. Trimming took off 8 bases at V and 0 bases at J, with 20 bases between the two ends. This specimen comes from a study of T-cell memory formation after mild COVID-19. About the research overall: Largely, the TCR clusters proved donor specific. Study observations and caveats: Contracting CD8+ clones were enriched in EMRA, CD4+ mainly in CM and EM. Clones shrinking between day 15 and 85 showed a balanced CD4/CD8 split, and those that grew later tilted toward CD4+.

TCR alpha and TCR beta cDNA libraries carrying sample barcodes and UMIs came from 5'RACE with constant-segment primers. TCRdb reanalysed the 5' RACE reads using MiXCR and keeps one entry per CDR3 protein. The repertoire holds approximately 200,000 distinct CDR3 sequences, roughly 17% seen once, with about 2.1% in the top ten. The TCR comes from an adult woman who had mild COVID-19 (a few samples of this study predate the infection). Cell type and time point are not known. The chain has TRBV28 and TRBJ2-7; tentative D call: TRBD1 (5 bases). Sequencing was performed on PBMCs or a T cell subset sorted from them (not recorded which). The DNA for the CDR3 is TGTGCCAGCTCCGGACACTATACGATTTTCTCCTACGAGCAGTACTTC. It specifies CASSGHYTIFSYEQYF.